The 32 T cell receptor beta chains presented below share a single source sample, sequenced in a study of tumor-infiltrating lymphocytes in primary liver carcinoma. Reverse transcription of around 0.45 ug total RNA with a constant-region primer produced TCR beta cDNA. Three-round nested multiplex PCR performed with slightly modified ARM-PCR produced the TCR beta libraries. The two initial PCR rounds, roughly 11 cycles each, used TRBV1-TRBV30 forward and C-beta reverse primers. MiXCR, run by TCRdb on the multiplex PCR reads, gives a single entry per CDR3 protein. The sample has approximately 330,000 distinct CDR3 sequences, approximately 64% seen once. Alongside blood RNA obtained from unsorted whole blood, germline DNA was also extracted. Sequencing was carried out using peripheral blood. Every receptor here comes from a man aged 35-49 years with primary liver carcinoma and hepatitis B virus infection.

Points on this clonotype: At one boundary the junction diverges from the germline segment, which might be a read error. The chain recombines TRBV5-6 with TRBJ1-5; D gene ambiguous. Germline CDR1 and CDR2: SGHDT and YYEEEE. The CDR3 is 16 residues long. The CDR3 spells CASSFWPSYSNKPQHF. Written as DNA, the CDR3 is TGTGCCAGCAGCTTTTGGCCAAGCTATAGCAATAAGCCCCAGCATTTT.

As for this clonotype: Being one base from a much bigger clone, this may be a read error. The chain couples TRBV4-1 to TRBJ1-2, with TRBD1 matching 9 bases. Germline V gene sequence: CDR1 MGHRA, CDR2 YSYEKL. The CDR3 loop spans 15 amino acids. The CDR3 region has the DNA TGCGCCAGCAGGACAGGGGGTCCTACTAACTATGGCTACATCTTC. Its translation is CASRTGGPTNYGYIF.

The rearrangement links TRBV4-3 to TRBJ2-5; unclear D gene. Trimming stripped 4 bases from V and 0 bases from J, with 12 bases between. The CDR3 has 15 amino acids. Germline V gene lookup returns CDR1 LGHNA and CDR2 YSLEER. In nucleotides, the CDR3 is TGCGCCAGCAGCCCTCAGGTAGGACACCAAGAGACCCAGTACTTC. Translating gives CASSPQVGHQETQYF.

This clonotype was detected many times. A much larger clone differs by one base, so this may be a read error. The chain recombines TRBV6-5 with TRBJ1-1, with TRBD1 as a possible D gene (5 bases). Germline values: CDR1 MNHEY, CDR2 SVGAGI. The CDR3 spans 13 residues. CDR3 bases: TGTGCCAGCGGTTACAGGAGGTTCTCTGAAGCTTTCTTT. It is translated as CASGYRRFSEAFF.

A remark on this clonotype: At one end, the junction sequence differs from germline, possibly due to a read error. The DNA for the CDR3 is TGTGCCGGCAGCACCGAGGCGGGTCTTTCCTGCGAGCAGTACTTC. Translation: CAGSTEAGLSCEQYF. The chain combines TRBV11-2 with TRBJ2-7; TRBD2 is a possible D gene (5 bases). The CDR3 covers 15 residues. The V gene's germline CDR1 is SGHAT and CDR2 FQNNGV.

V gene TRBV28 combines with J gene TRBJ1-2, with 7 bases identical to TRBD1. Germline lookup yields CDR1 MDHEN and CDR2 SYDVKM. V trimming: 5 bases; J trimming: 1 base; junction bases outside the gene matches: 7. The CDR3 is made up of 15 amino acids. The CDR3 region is CASSITGALNYGYTF. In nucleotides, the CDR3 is TGTGCCAGCAGTATCACAGGGGCCCTTAACTATGGCTACACCTTC.

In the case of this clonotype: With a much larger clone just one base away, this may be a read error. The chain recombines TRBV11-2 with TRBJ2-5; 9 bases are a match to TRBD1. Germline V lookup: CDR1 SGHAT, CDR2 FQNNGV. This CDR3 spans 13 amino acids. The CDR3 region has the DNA TGTGCCGGCAGCGACAGGGGGGCAGAGACCCAGTACTTC. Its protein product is CAGSDRGAETQYF.

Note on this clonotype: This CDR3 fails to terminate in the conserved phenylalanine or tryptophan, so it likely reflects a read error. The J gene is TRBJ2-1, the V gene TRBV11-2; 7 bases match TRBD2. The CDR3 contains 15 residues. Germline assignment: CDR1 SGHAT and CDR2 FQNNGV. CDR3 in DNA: TGTGCCAGGAGCTGGAGTCGGGGGGCCTACAATGAGCAGTTCCTC. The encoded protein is CARSWSRGAYNEQFL.

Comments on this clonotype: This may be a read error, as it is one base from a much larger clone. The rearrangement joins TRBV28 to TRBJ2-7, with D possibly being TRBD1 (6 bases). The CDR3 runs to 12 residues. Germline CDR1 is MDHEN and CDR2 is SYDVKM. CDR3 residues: CASRVQGYEQNF. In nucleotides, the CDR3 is TGTGCCAGCAGAGTACAGGGCTACGAGCAGAACTTC.

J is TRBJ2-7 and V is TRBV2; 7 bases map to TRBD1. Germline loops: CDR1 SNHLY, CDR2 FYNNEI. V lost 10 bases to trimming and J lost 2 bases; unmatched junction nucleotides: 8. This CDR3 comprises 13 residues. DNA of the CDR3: TGTGCCAACAGACCGGGACAGACCTACGAGCAGTACTTC. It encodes CANRPGQTYEQYF.

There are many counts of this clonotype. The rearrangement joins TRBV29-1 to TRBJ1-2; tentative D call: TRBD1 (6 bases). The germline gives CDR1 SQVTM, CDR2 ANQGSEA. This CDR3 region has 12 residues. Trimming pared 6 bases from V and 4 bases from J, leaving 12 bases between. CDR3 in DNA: TGCAGCGTCTCGGACAGTGGCTATGGCTACACCTTC. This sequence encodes CSVSDSGYGYTF.

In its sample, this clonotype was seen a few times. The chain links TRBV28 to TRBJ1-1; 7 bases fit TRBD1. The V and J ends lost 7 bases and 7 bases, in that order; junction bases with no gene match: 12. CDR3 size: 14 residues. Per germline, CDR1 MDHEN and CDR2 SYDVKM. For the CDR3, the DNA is TGTGCCAGCAAAACGGATCGGCACAGGGGTGAAGCTTTCTTT. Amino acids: CASKTDRHRGEAFF.

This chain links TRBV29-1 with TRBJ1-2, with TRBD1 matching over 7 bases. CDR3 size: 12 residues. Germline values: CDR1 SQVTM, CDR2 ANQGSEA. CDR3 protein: CALWTGPYGYTF. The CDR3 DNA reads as TGCGCCCTATGGACAGGCCCTTATGGCTACACCTTC.

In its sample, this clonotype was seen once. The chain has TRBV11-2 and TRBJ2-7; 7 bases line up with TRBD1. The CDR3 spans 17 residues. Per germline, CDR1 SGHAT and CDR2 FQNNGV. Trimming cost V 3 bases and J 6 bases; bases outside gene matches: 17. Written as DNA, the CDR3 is TGTGCCAGCAGCTTCTTTCTCTCCCCGGACAGGCTAGGCGAGCAGTACTTC. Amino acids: CASSFFLSPDRLGEQYF.

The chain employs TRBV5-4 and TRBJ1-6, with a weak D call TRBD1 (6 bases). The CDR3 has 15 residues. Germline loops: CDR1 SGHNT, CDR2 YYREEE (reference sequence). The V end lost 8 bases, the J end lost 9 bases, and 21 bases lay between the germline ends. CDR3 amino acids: CASSLSQGNCSPLHF. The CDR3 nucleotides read TGTGCCAGTAGCCTATCGCAGGGGAATTGTTCACCCCTCCACTTT. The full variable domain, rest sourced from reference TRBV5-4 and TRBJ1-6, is ETGVTQSPTHLIKTRGQQVTLRCSSQSGHNTVSWYQQALGQGPQFIFQYYREEENGRGNFPPRFSGLQFPNYSSELNVNALELDDSALYLCASSLSQGNCSPLHFGNGTRLTVT.

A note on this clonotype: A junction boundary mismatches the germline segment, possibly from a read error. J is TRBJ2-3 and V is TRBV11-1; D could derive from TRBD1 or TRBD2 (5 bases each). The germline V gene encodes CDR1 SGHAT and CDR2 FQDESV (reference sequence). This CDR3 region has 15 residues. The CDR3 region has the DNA TGTGCCAGCAGCGAAGGTGGGGGTTTGGCAGATACGCACTATTTT. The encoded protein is CASSEGGGLADTHYF.

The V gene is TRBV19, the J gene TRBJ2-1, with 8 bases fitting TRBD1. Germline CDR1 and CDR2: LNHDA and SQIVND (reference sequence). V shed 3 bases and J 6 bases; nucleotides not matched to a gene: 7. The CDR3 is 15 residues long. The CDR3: CASSMTGDGCNEQFF. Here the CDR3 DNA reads TGTGCCAGTAGTATGACAGGGGACGGCTGCAATGAGCAGTTCTTC.

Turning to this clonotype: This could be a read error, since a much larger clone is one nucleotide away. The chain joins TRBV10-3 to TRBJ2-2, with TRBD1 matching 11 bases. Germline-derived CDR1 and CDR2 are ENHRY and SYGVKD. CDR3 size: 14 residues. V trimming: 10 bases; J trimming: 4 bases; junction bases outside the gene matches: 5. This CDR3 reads CATTGTGGTGELFF. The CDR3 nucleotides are TGTGCCACCACGGGGACAGGGGGCACCGGGGAGCTGTTTTTT.

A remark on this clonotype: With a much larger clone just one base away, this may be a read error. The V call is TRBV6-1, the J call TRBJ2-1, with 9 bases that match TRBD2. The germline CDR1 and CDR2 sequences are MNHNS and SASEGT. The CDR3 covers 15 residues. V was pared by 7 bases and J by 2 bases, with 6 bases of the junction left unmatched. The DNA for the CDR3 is TGTGCCAGCAATGGGGTAGCGGGGGCCTACAATGAGCAGTTCTTC. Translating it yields CASNGVAGAYNEQFF.

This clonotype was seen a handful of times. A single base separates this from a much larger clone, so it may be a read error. DNA of the CDR3: TGTGCCAGCAGTACCTTGGGGGGGGTGAACATTCAGTACTTC. It translates to CASSTLGGVNIQYF. The chain joins TRBV6-6 to TRBJ2-4; 7 nucleotides agree with TRBD2. The V and J ends lost 5 bases and 7 bases, in that order; junction bases with no gene match: 8. Germline V lookup: CDR1 MNHNY, CDR2 SVGAGI (reference sequence). The CDR3 totals 14 residues.

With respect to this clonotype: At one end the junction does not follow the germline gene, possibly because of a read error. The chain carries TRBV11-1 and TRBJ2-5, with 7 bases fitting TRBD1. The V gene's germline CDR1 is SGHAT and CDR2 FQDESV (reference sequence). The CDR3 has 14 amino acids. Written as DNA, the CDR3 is TGTCCCAGCAGTGTACAGGGGTCGCAAGAGACCCAGTACTTC. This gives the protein CPSSVQGSQETQYF.

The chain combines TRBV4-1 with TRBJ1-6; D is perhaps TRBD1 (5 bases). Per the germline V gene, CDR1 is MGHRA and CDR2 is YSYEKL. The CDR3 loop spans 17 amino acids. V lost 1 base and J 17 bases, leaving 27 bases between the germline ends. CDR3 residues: CASSQALPGGDNSHFHF. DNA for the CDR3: TGCGCCAGCAGCCAAGCCCTTCCCGGGGGAGATAATTCACACTTCCACTTT.

Written as DNA, the CDR3 is TGTGCCAGTGTTACGGACAGACCCGCGAACACCGGGGAGCTGTTTTTT. Translating it yields CASVTDRPANTGELFF. The chain links TRBV7-9 to TRBJ2-2; a possible D gene is TRBD1 (6 bases). From germline, CDR1 is SEHNR and CDR2 FQNEAQ (reference sequence). There are 16 residues in the CDR3. The V end lost 9 bases, the J end lost 0 bases, and 17 bases lay between the germline ends. Based on the CDR3 plus reference TRBV7-9 and TRBJ2-2, the full variable domain is DTGVSQNPRHKITKRGQNVTFRCDPISEHNRLYWYRQTLGQGPEFLTYFQNEAQLEKSRLLSDRFSAERPKGSFSTLEIQRTEQGDSAMYLCASVTDRPANTGELFFGEGSRLTVL.

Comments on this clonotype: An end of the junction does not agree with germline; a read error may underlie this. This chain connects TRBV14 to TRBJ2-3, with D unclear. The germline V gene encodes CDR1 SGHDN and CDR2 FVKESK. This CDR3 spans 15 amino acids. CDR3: CASSRVAILTYTQYF. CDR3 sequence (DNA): TGTGCCAGCAGCCGAGTAGCTATTCTCACATATACGCAGTATTTT.

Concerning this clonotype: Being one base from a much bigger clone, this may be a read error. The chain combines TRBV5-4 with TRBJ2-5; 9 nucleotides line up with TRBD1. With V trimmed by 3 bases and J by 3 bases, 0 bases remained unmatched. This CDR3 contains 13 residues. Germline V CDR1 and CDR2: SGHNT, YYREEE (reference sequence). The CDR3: CASSWDREETQYF. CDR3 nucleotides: TGTGCCAGCAGCTGGGACAGGGAAGAGACCCAGTACTTC.

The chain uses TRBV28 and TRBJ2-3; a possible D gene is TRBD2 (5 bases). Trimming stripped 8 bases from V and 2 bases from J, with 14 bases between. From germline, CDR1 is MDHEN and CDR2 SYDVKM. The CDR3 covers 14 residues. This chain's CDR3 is CASSVRRTTDTQYF. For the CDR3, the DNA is TGTGCCAGCTCCGTAAGGAGGACCACAGATACGCAGTATTTT.

The CDR3 sequence is CASSLEAARNTEAFF. The CDR3 nucleotides read TGTGCCAGCAGCTTGGAGGCGGCCAGGAACACTGAAGCTTTCTTT. J is TRBJ1-1 and V is TRBV5-8; no clear D. This CDR3 comprises 15 residues. Germline CDR1 is SGHTS and CDR2 is YDEGEE. V lost 0 bases and J lost 1, with 10 bases in between. Using reference TRBV5-8 and TRBJ1-1 for the parts outside the CDR3, the full variable domain is EAGVTQSPTHLIKTRGQQATLRCSPISGHTSVYWYQQALGLGLQFLLWYDEGEERNRGNFPPRFSGRQFPNYSSELNVNALELEDSALYLCASSLEAARNTEAFFGQGTRLTVV.

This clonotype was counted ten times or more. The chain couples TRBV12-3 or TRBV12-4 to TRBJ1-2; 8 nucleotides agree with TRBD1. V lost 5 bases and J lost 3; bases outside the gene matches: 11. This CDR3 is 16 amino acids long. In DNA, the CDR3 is TGTGCCAGCAGTCCCGCCGGACAGGGAGGGGACTATGGCTACACCTTC. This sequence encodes CASSPAGQGGDYGYTF.

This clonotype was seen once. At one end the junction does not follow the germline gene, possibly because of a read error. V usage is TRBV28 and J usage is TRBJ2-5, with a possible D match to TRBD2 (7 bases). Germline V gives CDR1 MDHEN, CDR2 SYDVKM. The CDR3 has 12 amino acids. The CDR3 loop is CASSWGRETHYF. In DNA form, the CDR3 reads TGTGCCAGCAGTTGGGGGCGGGAGACCCACTACTTC.

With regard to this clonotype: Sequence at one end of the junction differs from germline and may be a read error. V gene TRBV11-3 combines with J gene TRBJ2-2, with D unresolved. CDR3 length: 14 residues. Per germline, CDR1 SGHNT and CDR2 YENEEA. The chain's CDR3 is CASSFGYGGGELFF. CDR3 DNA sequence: TGCGCCAGCAGCTTTGGATATGGCGGCGGGGAGCTGTTTTTT.

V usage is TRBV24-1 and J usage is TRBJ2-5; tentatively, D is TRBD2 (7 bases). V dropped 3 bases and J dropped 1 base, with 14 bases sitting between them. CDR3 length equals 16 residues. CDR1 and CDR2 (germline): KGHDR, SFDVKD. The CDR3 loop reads CATSDPGGTLQETQYF. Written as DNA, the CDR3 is TGTGCCACCAGTGATCCGGGGGGCACACTCCAAGAGACCCAGTACTTC.

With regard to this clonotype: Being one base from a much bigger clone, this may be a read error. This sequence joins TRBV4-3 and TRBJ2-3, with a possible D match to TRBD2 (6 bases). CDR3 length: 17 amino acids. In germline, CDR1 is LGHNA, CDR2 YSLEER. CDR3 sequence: CASSQELSPRGGNTKYF. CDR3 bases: TGCGCCAGCAGCCAAGAGCTTAGCCCCCGAGGCGGGAATACGAAGTATTTT.